This TCR beta chain was sequenced in a study of glioma-infiltrating T cells after dendritic cell vaccination. Across the whole study: Autologous tumor lysate-pulsed dendritic cell vaccination was given between the early 2000s and the early 2010s.

Regarding the study as a whole: Estimated pretreatment TIL content predicted outcome after dendritic cell vaccination.

Points on this clone: What it recognizes is unknown.

Documented time point: after dendritic cell vaccination, including at tumor progression/relapse. Only patients with spare fresh-frozen tumor and over two years of follow-up were included. Primers: 60 V beta forward and 13 J beta reverse. The repertoire was sequenced with immunoSEQ multiplex PCR; TCRdb's copy has only in-frame clones and lacks some. The table has tens of thousands of clones, around 85% seen once. V was pared by 0 bases and J by 1 base, with 23 bases between. In germline, CDR1 is SGDLS, CDR2 YYNGEE. The CDR3 contains 20 residues. The V call is TRBV9, the J call TRBJ1-3, with D perhaps matching TRBD1 (5 bases). Material: blood, obtained after dendritic cell vaccination. The sequence was obtained from a human donor with glioblastoma. CDR3 nucleotides: TGTGCCAGCAGCGTAGGGCAGGGAACGTCACTTTCCCAATCTGGAAACACCATATATTTT. Protein sequence: CASSVGQGTSLSQSGNTIYF.